Here is one T cell receptor beta chain with its context. What antigen it recognizes has not been identified. Each CD8+ T cell subset was flow-sorted in triplicate, and 300,000 or so cells per subset were placed directly into RLT lysis buffer. To exclude memory contaminants, naive CD8+ T cells were stringently defined as CD45RO-CCR7+CD27+CD95-. Peripheral blood mononuclear cells were isolated from buffy coats using standard density gradient centrifugation. Naive CXCR3-negative and CXCR3-positive CD8+ T cells were flow-sorted on a FACSAria III. Total RNA was extracted from sorted cells with an RNeasy Mini Kit. CDR3 length: 13 amino acids, cysteine to phenylalanine. DNA is not on record. CDR1 and CDR2 (SQVTM, ANQGSEA) derive from the germline V gene. The instrument given in TCRdb is NextSeq 550. The Human TCR Profiling Kit (MiLaboratory) was used to prepare UMI-labeled 5' RACE TRB cDNA libraries. cDNA synthesis used the entire amount of extracted RNA, and PCR amplification then used the entire amount of cDNA produced. The libraries were made side by side, with each library going through the same number of PCR cycles. The source study handled its data this way. With a minimum of two reads required per UMI, MIGEC and MiXCR pulled out about 57,000 +/- 9,900 unique UMI-labeled TRB cDNA molecules from each library. On average, each library contained approximately 40,000 +/- 10,000 functional in-frame TRB CDR3 nucleotide clonotypes without stop codons. Diversity metrics, including normalized Shannon-Wiener and Chao1, were computed in VDJtools after downsampling to 5000 UMI-labeled TRB molecules per sample. For the central five CDR3 residues, VDJtools calculated physicochemical properties weighted by clonotype size, namely interaction energy, strength, volume and Kidera factor 4. TCRdb reprocessed the reads and assigns one entry to each CDR3 protein sequence, leaving out DNA. These V and J calls rely on TCRdb rather than the paper's analysis. This sample's table has entries for about 150,000 distinct CDR3 sequences. Roughly 0.28% of the sample comes from the top ten.

The sample is drawn from a study of CXCR3-negative and CXCR3-positive naive CD8 T cells (dated by TCRdb to between 2018 and 2020). For context, the study as a whole: About 150 million TRB reads were obtained in total, roughly 1.5 +/- 0.3 million reads per library. Diversity and physicochemical repertoire analyses were performed on about a dozen donors pooled from two independent experiments. Naive subsets from a handful of donors and memory cells from 3 donors were included in the TRBV-TRBJ cluster analysis. Study-level results and caveats: Repertoire diversity was comparably high in both naive subsets but much lower in memory CD8+ T cells. Surface CD5, linked to self-reactivity in mice, was comparable between naive subsets; TCR interaction strength was therefore also inferred from TRB CDR3 physicochemical properties. Similar TRBV-TRBJ usage was shown by naive CXCR3-negative and CXCR3-positive cells from the same donor, whereas distinct patterns were shown by memory cells. Because CXCR3 expression was partially decreased after cryopreservation, freshly isolated PBMCs were used for most assays. TRB CDR3s from CXCR3-positive naive cells showed higher hydrophobicity (lower Kidera factor 4), lower energy, and higher strength and volume indices than CXCR3-negative naive cells.

Input material: naive CXCR3+ CD8+ T cells from blood. What this sample's cell subset or site label stands for: CD45RO-CCR7+CD27+CD95- naive CD8+ T cells expressing CXCR3 (TNR3+). The rearrangement combines TRBV29-1 with TRBJ1-4; the D gene TCRdb calls, TRBD1, cannot be checked with no DNA. The TCR originated in a human donor in good health. Some clones in this sample may be carry-over from other donors' samples. The CDR3: CSVSRGSNEKLFF.